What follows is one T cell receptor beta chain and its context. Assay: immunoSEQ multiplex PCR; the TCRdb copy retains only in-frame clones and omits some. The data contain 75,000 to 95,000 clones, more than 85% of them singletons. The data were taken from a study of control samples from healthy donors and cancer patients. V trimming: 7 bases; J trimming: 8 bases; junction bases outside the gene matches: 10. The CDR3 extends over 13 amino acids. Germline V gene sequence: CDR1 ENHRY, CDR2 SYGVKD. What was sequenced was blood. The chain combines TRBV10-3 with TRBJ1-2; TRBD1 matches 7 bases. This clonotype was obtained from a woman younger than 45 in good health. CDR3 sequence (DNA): TGTGCCATCAAAGAAGACAGGGACCACGGCTACACCTTC. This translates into CAIKEDRDHGYTF.